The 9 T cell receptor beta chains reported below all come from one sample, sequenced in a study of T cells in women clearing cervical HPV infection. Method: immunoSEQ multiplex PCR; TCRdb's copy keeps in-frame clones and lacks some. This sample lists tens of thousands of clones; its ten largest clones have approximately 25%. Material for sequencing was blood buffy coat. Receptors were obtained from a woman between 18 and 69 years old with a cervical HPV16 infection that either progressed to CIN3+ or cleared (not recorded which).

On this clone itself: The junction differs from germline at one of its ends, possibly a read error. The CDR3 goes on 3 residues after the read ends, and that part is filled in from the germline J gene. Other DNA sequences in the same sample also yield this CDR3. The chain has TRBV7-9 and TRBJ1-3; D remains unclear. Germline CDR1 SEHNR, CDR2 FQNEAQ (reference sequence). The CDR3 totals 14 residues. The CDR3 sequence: CASNPSGSGNTIYF. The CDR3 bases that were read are TGTGCCAGCAACCCCAGCGGCTCTGGAAACACA.

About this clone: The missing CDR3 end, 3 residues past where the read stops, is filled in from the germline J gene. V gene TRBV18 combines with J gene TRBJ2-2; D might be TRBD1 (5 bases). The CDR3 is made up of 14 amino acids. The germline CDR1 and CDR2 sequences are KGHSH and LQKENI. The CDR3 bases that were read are TGTGCCAGCTCAGTGGACAATGGGAATGAAAAG. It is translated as CASSVDNGNEK. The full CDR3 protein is CASSVDNGNEKLFF.

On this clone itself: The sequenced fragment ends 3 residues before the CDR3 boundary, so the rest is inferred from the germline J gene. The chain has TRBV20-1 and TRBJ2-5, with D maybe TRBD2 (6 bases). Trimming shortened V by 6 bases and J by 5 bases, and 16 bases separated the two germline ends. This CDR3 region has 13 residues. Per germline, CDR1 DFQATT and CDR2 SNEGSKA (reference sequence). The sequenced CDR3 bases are TGCAGTGCCTCCGGGGGTAGGTTGGAGACC. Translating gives CSASGGRLET. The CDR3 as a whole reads CSASGGRLETQYF.

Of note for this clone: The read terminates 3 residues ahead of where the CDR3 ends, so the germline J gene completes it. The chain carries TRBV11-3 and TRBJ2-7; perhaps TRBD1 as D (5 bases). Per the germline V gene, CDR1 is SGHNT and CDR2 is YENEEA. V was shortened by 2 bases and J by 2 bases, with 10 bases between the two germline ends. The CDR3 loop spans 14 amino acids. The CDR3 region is CASSLQGLTYEQYF. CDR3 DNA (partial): TGTGCCAGCAGCTTACAGGGTTTAACCTACGAG.

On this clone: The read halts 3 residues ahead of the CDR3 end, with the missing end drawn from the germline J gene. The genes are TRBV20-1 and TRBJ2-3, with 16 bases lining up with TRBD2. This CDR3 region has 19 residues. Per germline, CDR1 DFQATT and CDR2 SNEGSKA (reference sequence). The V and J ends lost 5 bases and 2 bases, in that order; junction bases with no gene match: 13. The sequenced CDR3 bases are TGCAGTGCTTTCGACCTGACCGGGACTAGCGGGAGGGTCACAGATACG. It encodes CSAFDLTGTSGRVTDT. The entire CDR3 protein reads CSAFDLTGTSGRVTDTQYF.

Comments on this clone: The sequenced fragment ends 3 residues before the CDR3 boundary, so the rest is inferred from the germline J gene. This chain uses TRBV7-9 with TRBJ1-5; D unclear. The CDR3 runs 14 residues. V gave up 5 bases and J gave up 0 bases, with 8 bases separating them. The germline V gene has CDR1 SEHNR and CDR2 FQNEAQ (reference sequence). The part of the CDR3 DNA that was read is TGTGCCAGCAGCCCCAGGAATAGCAATCAGCCC. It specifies CASSPRNSNQP. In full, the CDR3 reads CASSPRNSNQPQHF.

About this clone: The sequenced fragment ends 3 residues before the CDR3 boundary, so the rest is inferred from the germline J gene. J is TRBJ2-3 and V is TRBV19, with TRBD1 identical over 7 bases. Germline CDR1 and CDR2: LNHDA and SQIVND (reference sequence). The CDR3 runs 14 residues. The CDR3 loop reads CASSFQGGNQPQYF. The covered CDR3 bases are TGTGCCAGTAGTTTCCAAGGGGGCAATCAGCCG.

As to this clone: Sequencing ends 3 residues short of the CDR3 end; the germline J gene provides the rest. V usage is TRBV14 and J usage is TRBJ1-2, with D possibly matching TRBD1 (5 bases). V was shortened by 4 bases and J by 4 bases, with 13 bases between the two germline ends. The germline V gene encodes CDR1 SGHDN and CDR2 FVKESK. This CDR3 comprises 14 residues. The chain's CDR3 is CASSPGHLLYGYTF. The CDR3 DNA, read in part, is TGTGCCAGCAGCCCCGGACACCTCCTCTATGGC.

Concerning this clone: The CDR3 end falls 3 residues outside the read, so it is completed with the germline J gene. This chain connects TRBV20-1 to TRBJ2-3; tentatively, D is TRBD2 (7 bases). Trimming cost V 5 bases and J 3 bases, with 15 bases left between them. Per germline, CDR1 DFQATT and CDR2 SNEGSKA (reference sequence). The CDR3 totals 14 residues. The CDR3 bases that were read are TGCAGTGCTGCTAGGGGGGGGGCAACAGATACG. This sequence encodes CSAARGGATDT. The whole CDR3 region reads CSAARGGATDTQYF.